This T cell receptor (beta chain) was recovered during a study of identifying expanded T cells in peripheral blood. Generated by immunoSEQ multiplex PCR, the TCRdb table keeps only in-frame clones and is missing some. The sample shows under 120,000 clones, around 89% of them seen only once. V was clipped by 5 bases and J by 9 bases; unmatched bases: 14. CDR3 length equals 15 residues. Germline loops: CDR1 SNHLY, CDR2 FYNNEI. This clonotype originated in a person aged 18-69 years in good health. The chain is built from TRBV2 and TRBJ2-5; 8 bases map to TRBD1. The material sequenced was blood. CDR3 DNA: TGTGCCAGCAGTCCGCGACAGGGGATTGGGGAGTCCCAGTACTTC. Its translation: CASSPRQGIGESQYF.